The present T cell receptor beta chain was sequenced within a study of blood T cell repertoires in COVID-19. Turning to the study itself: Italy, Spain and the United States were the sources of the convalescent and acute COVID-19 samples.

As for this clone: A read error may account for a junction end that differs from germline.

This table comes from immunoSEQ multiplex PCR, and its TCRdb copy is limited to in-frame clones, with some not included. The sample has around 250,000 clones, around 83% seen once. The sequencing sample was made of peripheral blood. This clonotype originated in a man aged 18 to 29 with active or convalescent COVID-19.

The CDR3 is CASSLAPPGTGSYEQYF. Written as DNA, the CDR3 is TGTGCCAGCAGCCTAGCTCCCCCCGGGACAGGGTCGTACGAGCAGTACTTC. The V gene is TRBV7-2, the J gene TRBJ2-7, with 9 positions matching TRBD1. The germline V gene encodes CDR1 SGHTA and CDR2 FQGNSA. The CDR3 is 17 amino acids.